This is a list of T cell receptor beta chains from one sample in a study of shared clonotypes between healthy human individuals. The assay was immunoSEQ multiplex PCR, and TCRdb's table has in-frame clones only and misses some. Of approximately 1.4 million clones in the sample, approximately 98% were seen once. The sequenced sample consisted of naive CD4+ T cells sorted from blood. These receptors all stem from a man under 40 in good health. Both conserved end residues are part of each CDR3. The order of the fields is D gene, clone size, V gene, J gene, CDR3 DNA, CDR3 protein. The D gene is left open where the match is weak. Some rows have no size entry. The others give once, few or many, or a class for an expanded clone.

D: .
size: .
V: TRBV11-2
J: TRBJ2-1
DNA: TGTGCCAGCAGCTCCGGACTAGGGGGAAACAATGAGCAGTTCTTC
CDR3: CASSSGLGGNNEQFF

D: TRBD1
size: .
V: TRBV11-1
J: TRBJ2-1
DNA: TGTGCCAGCAGCCAGGAGGACAGGGGGGGCTACAATGAGCAGTTCTTC
CDR3: CASSQEDRGGYNEQFF

D: TRBD2
size: .
V: TRBV5-1
J: TRBJ2-1
DNA: TGCGCCAGCAGCAGTAGCGGGAGCTTTAGTCCTGAGCAGTTCTTC
CDR3: CASSSSGSFSPEQFF

D: TRBD1
size: once
V: TRBV9
J: TRBJ2-7
DNA: TGTGCCAGCAGCGTCACCGGGACAGGGGGAGGCGAGCAGTACTTC
CDR3: CASSVTGTGGGEQYF

D: .
size: once
V: TRBV5-1
J: TRBJ1-1
DNA: TGCGCCAGCACGCATGGGGGGAACACTGAAGCTTTCTTT
CDR3: CASTHGGNTEAFF

D: .
size: .
V: TRBV18
J: TRBJ2-3
DNA: TGTGCCAGCTCTCCGGTACAGAATTGGGCCACAGATACGCAGTATTTT
CDR3: CASSPVQNWATDTQYF

D: TRBD1
size: .
V: TRBV28
J: TRBJ1-1
DNA: TGTGCCAGCAGTTCAAAAACAGGGGTCACTGAAGCTTTCTTT
CDR3: CASSSKTGVTEAFF

D: TRBD2
size: .
V: TRBV5-1
J: TRBJ2-7
DNA: TGCGCCAGCAGCTTTAGGCTAGCGGGAGGGCCTAAGGACGAGCAGTACTTC
CDR3: CASSFRLAGGPKDEQYF

D: TRBD1
size: .
V: TRBV27
J: TRBJ2-2
DNA: TGTGCCAGCAGTTTATTCAACCGGGACAGGGGTAGGACCGGGGAGCTGTTTTTT
CDR3: CASSLFNRDRGRTGELFF

D: .
size: .
V: TRBV5-5
J: TRBJ1-1
DNA: TGTGCCAGCAGCTTGTACCGGGGATACACTGAAGCTTTCTTT
CDR3: CASSLYRGYTEAFF

D: .
size: .
V: TRBV18
J: TRBJ2-5
DNA: TGTGCCAGCTCACCACCCAGGGGAAAAGAGACCCAGTACTTC
CDR3: CASSPPRGKETQYF

D: TRBD2
size: .
V: TRBV10-3
J: TRBJ2-7
DNA: TGTGCCATCAGTGAGGAAGTGGCAGCGGGAGAGCAGTACTTC
CDR3: CAISEEVAAGEQYF

D: TRBD1
size: .
V: TRBV5-1
J: TRBJ1-4
DNA: TGCGCCAGCAGCATCGGACAGGCAGCAACTAATGAAAAACTGTTTTTT
CDR3: CASSIGQAATNEKLFF

D: TRBD2
size: once
V: TRBV27
J: TRBJ2-7
DNA: TGTGCCAGCAGTTTATTCGCCCTTCCAGCGGGAGTCTCCTACGAGCAGTACTTC
CDR3: CASSLFALPAGVSYEQYF

D: TRBD1
size: .
V: TRBV30
J: TRBJ1-1
DNA: TGTGCCTTTTCAAATAGCGACAGGGCCGCTTTCTTT
CDR3: CAFSNSDRAAFF

D: TRBD2
size: .
V: TRBV28
J: TRBJ2-7
DNA: TGTGCCAGCAGTGGGGGAGGGAGCTCCTACGAGCAGTACTTC
CDR3: CASSGGGSSYEQYF

D: TRBD2
size: .
V: TRBV5-1
J: TRBJ2-1
DNA: TGCGCCAGTAGTCGGCTAGCGGGACAATTGACCTACAATGAGCAGTTCTTC
CDR3: CASSRLAGQLTYNEQFF

D: TRBD1
size: .
V: TRBV18
J: TRBJ1-3
DNA: TGTGCCAGCTCACCAGGTGCTGGGACAGCCGGAAACACCATATATTTT
CDR3: CASSPGAGTAGNTIYF

D: .
size: .
V: TRBV9
J: TRBJ1-1
DNA: TGTGCCAGCAGCGTAAGGGGGTGGGTCTCGAACACTGAAGCTTTCTTT
CDR3: CASSVRGWVSNTEAFF

D: .
size: .
V: TRBV5-1
J: TRBJ2-7
DNA: TGCGCCAGCAGCCGTAGAAGTCTACAGGGAGTCTACGAGCAGTACTTC
CDR3: CASSRRSLQGVYEQYF

D: TRBD1
size: .
V: TRBV7-9
J: TRBJ2-2
DNA: TGTGCCAGCAGATCAGGGGGCGCCTTCGGGGAGCTGTTTTTT
CDR3: CASRSGGAFGELFF

D: TRBD2
size: .
V: TRBV15
J: TRBJ2-1
DNA: TGTGCCACCAGCAGGGAAAGACTAGCGGGAGGGCAGTTCTTC
CDR3: CATSRERLAGGQFF

D: TRBD1
size: .
V: TRBV6-1
J: TRBJ1-5
DNA: TGTGCCAGCAGGGGGGACAGCTCGAATCAGCCCCAGCATTTT
CDR3: CASRGDSSNQPQHF

D: .
size: .
V: TRBV28
J: TRBJ1-5
DNA: TGTGCCAGCACGGGGGGGATAGCTCAGCCCCAGCATTTT
CDR3: CASTGGIAQPQHF

D: .
size: .
V: TRBV6-6
J: TRBJ2-5
DNA: TGTGCCAGCAGTCCCCAAGGGGCAGCGCTAGAGACCCAGTACTTC
CDR3: CASSPQGAALETQYF

D: .
size: .
V: TRBV6-1
J: TRBJ2-6
DNA: TGTGCCAGCAGTGTTGGGATCTCTGGGGCCAACGTCCTGACTTTC
CDR3: CASSVGISGANVLTF

D: .
size: once
V: TRBV14
J: TRBJ1-1
DNA: TGTGCCAGCAGCCAGGATATGGGGACTGAAGCTTTCTTT
CDR3: CASSQDMGTEAFF

D: TRBD2
size: .
V: TRBV27
J: TRBJ2-5
DNA: TGTGCCAGCAGTTCCCGGACTAGCGGGAGTTTGGAGACCCAGTACTTC
CDR3: CASSSRTSGSLETQYF

D: .
size: .
V: TRBV27
J: TRBJ2-1
DNA: TGTGCCAGCAGTCCCGGACTTCCAGCCTACAATGAGCAGTTCTTC
CDR3: CASSPGLPAYNEQFF

D: .
size: .
V: TRBV5-1
J: TRBJ2-7
DNA: TGCGCCAGCAGCTTGGGGACAGTTTTCTCCTACGAGCAGTACTTC
CDR3: CASSLGTVFSYEQYF

D: .
size: once
V: TRBV30
J: TRBJ2-2
DNA: TGTGCCTGGAGTGTATGGGCAGGGGACACCGGGGAGCTGTTTTTT
CDR3: CAWSVWAGDTGELFF

D: TRBD1
size: .
V: TRBV13
J: TRBJ2-7
DNA: TGTGCCAGCAGCACCGGGACAGGAGCGCCCGAGCAGTACTTC
CDR3: CASSTGTGAPEQYF

D: .
size: .
V: TRBV7-6
J: TRBJ2-5
DNA: TGTGCCAGCAGCAAGACCGGGACTCGAGAGACCCAGTACTTC
CDR3: CASSKTGTRETQYF

D: .
size: .
V: TRBV7-2
J: TRBJ2-5
DNA: TGTGCCAGCAGCCCCTACCGCGACTATCGGGCCCAAGAGACCCAGTACTTC
CDR3: CASSPYRDYRAQETQYF

D: .
size: .
V: TRBV18
J: TRBJ1-1
DNA: TGTGCCAGCTCACCGAAGTCTGGGGACACTGAAGCTTTCTTT
CDR3: CASSPKSGDTEAFF

D: TRBD1
size: .
V: TRBV7-8
J: TRBJ2-1
DNA: TGTGCCAGCAGCTTAGCGCGAGGGGGCGCCTACAATGAGCAGTTCTTC
CDR3: CASSLARGGAYNEQFF

D: .
size: .
V: TRBV5-1
J: TRBJ2-3
DNA: TGCGCCAGCAGCTTCCGGGGGTCGGATACGCAGTATTTT
CDR3: CASSFRGSDTQYF

D: .
size: .
V: TRBV5-6
J: TRBJ2-3
DNA: TGTGCCAGCAGCATCGGGACAAGGTCCGATACGCAGTATTTT
CDR3: CASSIGTRSDTQYF